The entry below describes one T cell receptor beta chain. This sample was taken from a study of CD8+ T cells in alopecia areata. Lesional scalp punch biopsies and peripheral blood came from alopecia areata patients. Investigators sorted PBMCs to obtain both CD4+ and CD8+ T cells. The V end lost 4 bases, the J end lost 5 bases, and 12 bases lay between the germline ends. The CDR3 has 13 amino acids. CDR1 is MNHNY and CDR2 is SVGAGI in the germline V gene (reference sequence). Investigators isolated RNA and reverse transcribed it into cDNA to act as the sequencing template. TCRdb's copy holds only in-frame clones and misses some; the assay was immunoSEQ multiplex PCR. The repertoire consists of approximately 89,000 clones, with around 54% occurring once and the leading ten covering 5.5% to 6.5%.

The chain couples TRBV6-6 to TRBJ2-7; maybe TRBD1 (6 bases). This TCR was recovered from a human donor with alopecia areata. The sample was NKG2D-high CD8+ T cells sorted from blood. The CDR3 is CASSFPRGNEQYF. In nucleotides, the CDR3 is TGTGCCAGCAGTTTTCCCAGGGGAAACGAGCAGTACTTC.